The sequence of this TCR beta chain was determined in a study of blood T cell repertoires in COVID-19. At the level of the study: From the United States, Italy and Spain came samples of acute and convalescent COVID-19. The analysed material was cDNA or gDNA that came from T cells, B-cell-depleted T cells, or PBMCs.

The CDR3 contains 11 residues. V shed 4 bases and J shed 1 base, with 4 bases lying between them. Germline V gene sequence: CDR1 DFQATT, CDR2 SNEGSKA (reference sequence). Original processing notes: Estimation of nucleated cell counts was performed using reference gene primer amplification. The data were produced by immunoSEQ multiplex PCR, yet TCRdb's version contains in-frame clones alone and is incomplete. That table is the source of V, J and clone size, and D and trimming were worked out from the DNA. The table includes 60,000 to 80,000 clones, around 89% detected once. The chain recombines TRBV20-1 with TRBJ1-1; D unresolved. Material: peripheral blood. This sequence originates from a human donor in a cohort sampled during active COVID-19. The CDR3 loop reads CSATGNTEAFF. CDR3 DNA sequence: TGCAGTGCTACCGGGAACACTGAAGCTTTCTTT.